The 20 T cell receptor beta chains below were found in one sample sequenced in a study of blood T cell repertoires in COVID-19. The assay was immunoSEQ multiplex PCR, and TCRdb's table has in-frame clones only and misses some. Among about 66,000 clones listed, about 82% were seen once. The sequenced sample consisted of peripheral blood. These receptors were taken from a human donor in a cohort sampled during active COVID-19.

The CDR3 sequence: CASSRESTDTQYF. CDR3 nucleotide sequence: TGTGCCAGCAGCCGGGAGAGCACAGATACGCAGTATTTT. The chain uses TRBV2 and TRBJ2-3; weak D call: TRBD2 (6 bases). Germline-derived CDR1 and CDR2 are SNHLY and FYNNEI. This CDR3 is built from 13 residues. Trimming took off 6 bases at V and 0 bases at J, with 7 bases between the two ends.

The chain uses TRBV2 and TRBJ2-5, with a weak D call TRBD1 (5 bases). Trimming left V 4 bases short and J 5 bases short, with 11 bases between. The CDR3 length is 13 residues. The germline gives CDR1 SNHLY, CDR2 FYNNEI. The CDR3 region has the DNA TGTGCCAGCAGTGGGGGCGAGGTGGAGACCCAGTACTTC. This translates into CASSGGEVETQYF.

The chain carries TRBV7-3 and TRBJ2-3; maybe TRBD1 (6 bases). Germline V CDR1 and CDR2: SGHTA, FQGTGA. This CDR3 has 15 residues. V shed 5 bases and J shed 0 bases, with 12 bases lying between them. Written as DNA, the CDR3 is TGTGCCAGCAGCCCTCTAGGACAGAGCACAGATACGCAGTATTTT. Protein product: CASSPLGQSTDTQYF.

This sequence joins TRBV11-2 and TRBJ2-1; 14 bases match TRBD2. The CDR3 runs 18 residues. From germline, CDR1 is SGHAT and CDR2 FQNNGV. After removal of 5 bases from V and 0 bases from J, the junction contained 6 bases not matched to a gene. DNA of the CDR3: TGTGCCAGCAGCCCCGGGACTAGCGGGAGTGACTCCTACAATGAGCAGTTCTTC. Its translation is CASSPGTSGSDSYNEQFF.

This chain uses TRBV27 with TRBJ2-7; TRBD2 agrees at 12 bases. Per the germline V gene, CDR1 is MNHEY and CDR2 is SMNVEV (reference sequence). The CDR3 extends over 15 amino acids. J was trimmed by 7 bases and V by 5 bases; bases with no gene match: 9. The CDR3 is CASSPRLAGAWEQYF. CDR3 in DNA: TGTGCCAGCAGTCCCCGACTAGCGGGAGCTTGGGAGCAGTACTTC.

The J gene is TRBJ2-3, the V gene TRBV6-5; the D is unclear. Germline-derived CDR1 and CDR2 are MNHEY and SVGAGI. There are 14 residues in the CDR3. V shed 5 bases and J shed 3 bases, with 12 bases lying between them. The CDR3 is CASSNHPGTDTQYF. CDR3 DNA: TGTGCCAGCAGTAACCACCCCGGGACAGATACGCAGTATTTT.

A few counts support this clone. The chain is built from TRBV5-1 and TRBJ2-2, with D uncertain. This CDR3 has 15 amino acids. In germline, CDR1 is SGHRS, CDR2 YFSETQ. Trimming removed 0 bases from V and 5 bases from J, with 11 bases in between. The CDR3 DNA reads TGCGCCAGCAGCTTGGTGACCCGCGGAACCGGGGAGCTGTTTTTT. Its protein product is CASSLVTRGTGELFF.

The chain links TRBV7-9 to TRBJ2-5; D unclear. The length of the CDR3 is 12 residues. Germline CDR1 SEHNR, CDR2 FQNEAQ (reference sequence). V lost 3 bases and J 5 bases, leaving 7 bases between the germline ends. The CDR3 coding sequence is TGTGCCAGCAGCTTGATTGGCGAGACCCAGTACTTC. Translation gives CASSLIGETQYF.

The DNA for the CDR3 is TGTGCCAGCAGTTTCTCGACAGTCCTTAGCTCCTACGAGCAGTACTTC. Amino acids: CASSFSTVLSSYEQYF. The J gene is TRBJ2-7, the V gene TRBV28; D may be TRBD1 (5 bases). Trimming removed 3 bases at V and 0 bases at J, with 15 bases between. The CDR3 consists of 16 residues. Per germline, CDR1 MDHEN and CDR2 SYDVKM.

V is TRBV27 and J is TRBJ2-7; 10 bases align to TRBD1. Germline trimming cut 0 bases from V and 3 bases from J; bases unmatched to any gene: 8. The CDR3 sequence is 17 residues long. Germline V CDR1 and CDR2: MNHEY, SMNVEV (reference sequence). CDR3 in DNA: TGTGCCAGCAGTTTATCCGGGACAGGGGAGGCTGTCTACGAGCAGTACTTC. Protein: CASSLSGTGEAVYEQYF.

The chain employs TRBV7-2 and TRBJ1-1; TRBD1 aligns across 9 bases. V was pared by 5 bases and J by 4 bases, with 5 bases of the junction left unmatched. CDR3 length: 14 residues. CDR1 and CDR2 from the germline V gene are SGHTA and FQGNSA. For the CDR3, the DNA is TGTGCCAGCAGCCTTGGACAGGGGCCCACTGAAGCTTTCTTT. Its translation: CASSLGQGPTEAFF.

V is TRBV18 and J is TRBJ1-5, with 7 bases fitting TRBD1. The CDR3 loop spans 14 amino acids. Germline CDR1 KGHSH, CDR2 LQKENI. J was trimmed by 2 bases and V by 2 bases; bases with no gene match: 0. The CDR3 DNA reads TGTGCCAGCTCACCAACAGGGGGCAATCAGCCCCAGCATTTT. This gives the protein CASSPTGGNQPQHF.

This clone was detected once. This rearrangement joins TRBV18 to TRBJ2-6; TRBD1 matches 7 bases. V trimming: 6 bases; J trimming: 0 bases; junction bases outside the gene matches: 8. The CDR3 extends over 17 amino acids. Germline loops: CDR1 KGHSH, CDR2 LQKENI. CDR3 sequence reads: CASSQGQVNSGANVLTF. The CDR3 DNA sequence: TGTGCCAGCTCCCAAGGACAGGTGAACTCTGGGGCCAACGTCCTGACTTTC. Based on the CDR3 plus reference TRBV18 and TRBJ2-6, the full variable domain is NAGVMQNPRHLVRRRGQEARLRCSPMKGHSHVYWYRQLPEEGLKFMVYLQKENIIDESGMPKERFSAEFPKEGPSILRIQQVVRGDSAAYFCASSQGQVNSGANVLTFGAGSRLTVL.

CDR3 in amino acids: CASSVAPTSGTADTQYF. CDR3 in DNA: TGTGCCAGCAGCGTAGCGCCAACTAGCGGGACTGCAGATACGCAGTATTTT. The rearrangement links TRBV9 to TRBJ2-3; 10 bases are a match to TRBD2. CDR1 SGDLS and CDR2 YYNGEE come from the germline V gene. The length of the CDR3 is 17 residues. V dropped 0 bases and J dropped 4; count of bases not matched to a gene: 8.

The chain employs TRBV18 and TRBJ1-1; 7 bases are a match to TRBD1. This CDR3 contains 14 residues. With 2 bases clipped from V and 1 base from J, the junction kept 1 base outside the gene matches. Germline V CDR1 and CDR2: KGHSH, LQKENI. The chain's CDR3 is CASSPRDRNTEAFF. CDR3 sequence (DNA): TGTGCCAGCTCACCAAGGGACAGGAACACTGAAGCTTTCTTT.

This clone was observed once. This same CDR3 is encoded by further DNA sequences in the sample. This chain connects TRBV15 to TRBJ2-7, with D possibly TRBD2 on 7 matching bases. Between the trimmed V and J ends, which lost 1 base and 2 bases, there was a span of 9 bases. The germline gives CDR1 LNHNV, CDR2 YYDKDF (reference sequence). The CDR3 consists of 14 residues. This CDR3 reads CATSRVGGAYEQYF. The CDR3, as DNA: TGTGCCACCAGCAGAGTAGGGGGGGCCTACGAGCAGTACTTC. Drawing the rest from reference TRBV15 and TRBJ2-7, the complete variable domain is DAMVIQNPRYQVTQFGKPVTLSCSQTLNHNVMYWYQQKSSQAPKLLFHYYDKDFNNEADTPDNFQSRRPNTSFCFLDIRSPGLGDTAMYLCATSRVGGAYEQYFGPGTRLTVT.

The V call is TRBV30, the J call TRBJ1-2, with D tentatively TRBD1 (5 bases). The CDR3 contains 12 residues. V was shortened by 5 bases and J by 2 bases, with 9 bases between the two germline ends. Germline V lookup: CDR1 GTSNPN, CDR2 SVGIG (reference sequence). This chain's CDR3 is CAWGGLNYGYTF. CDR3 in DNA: TGTGCCTGGGGGGGACTCAACTATGGCTACACCTTC.

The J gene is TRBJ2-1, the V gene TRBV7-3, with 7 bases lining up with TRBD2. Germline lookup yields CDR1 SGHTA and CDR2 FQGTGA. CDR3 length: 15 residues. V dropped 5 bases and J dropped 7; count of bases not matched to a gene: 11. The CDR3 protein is CASSLGGSVVNEQFF. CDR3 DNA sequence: TGTGCCAGCAGCCTCGGCGGGAGTGTGGTAAATGAGCAGTTCTTC.

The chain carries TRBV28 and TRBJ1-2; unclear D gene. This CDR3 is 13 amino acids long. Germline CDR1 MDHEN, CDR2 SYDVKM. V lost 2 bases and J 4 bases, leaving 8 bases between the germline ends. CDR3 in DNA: TGTGCCAGCAGTTTACCCCAGTTCTATGGCTACACCTTC. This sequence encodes CASSLPQFYGYTF.

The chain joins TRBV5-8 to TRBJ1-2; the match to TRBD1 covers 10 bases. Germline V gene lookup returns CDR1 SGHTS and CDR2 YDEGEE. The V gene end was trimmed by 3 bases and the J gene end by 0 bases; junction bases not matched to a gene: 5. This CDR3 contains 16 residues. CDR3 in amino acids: CASSSRGQGANYGYTF. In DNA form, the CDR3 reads TGTGCCAGCAGCTCGAGAGGACAGGGGGCTAACTATGGCTACACCTTC.